The 5 T cell receptor beta chains given below trace back to one sample, sequenced in a study of chemoradiotherapy in HPV16-positive cancers. Sequenced by immunoSEQ multiplex PCR; TCRdb stores in-frame clones only, minus some. The sample lists about 16,000 clones, about 90% seen once, with more than 2% in the top ten. Specimen: blood, collected from a patient who underwent chemoradiotherapy. These receptors originate from a human donor with HPV-associated anogenital cancer.

The gene calls are TRBV18 and TRBJ2-7; 10 bases agree with TRBD1. With V trimmed by 1 base and J by 4 bases, 4 bases remained unmatched. Germline assignment: CDR1 KGHSH and CDR2 LQKENI. This CDR3 spans 15 amino acids. The DNA for the CDR3 is TGTGCCAGCTCACCACTAGACAGGGGGCTATACGAGCAGTACTTC. This gives the protein CASSPLDRGLYEQYF.

This chain connects TRBV11-3 to TRBJ2-2, with D tentatively TRBD2 (5 bases). The V end was cut by 3 bases, the J end by 7 bases, with 9 bases between. The V gene's germline CDR1 is SGHNT and CDR2 YENEEA. The CDR3 loop spans 13 amino acids. The chain's CDR3 is CASSFGDDGELFF. CDR3 DNA: TGTGCCAGCAGCTTCGGGGATGACGGGGAGCTGTTTTTT.

The chain carries TRBV4-1 and TRBJ1-5; D ambiguous. This CDR3 has 13 residues. CDR1 and CDR2 (germline): MGHRA, YSYEKL. Trimming shortened V by 0 bases and J by 1 base, and 1 base separated the two germline ends. In DNA form, the CDR3 reads TGCGCCAGCAGCCAAGACAGCAATCAGCCCCAGCATTTT. Translation: CASSQDSNQPQHF.

This clone was detected a few times. This chain joins TRBV15 and TRBJ1-5; D not certain. The germline CDR1 and CDR2 sequences are LNHNV and YYDKDF (reference sequence). The CDR3 extends over 13 amino acids. V was cut by 0 bases and J by 5 bases, with 5 bases left in between. The CDR3 DNA reads as TGTGCCACCAGCAGAGACATGGATCAGCCCCAGCATTTT. This encodes CATSRDMDQPQHF.

V is TRBV4-1 and J is TRBJ1-6; 11 bases map to TRBD1. CDR3 size: 18 residues. Germline CDR1 MGHRA, CDR2 YSYEKL. The V and J ends lost 4 bases and 10 bases, in that order; junction bases with no gene match: 15. CDR3 loop: CASSLRWAGQGANSPLHF. In nucleotides, the CDR3 is TGCGCCAGCAGCCTCCGATGGGCAGGACAGGGGGCGAACTCACCCCTCCACTTT.